One and the same sample provided the 32 T cell receptor beta chains below, sequenced in a study of shared clonotypes between healthy human individuals. Using immunoSEQ multiplex PCR, the repertoire was profiled, and TCRdb retains in-frame clones only, with some absent. The sample lists about 2 million clones, 85% to 95% seen once, with under 0.15% in the top ten. The sequenced material came from naive CD4+ T cells sorted from blood. Subset described: CD45RA+ positively selected. Receptors were obtained from a man aged 18-30 years in good health.

The V gene is TRBV6-1, the J gene TRBJ1-1; possible D gene TRBD1, 5 bases. Germline-derived CDR1 and CDR2 are MNHNS and SASEGT. This CDR3 has 13 residues. The V and J ends lost 10 bases and 3 bases respectively, with 15 bases between them. CDR3 in amino acids: CATSWGIDTEAFF. The DNA for the CDR3 is TGTGCCACCTCTTGGGGGATCGACACTGAAGCTTTCTTT.

The chain joins TRBV10-2 to TRBJ1-6; 8 bases line up with TRBD1. J was trimmed by 10 bases and V by 2 bases; bases with no gene match: 13. The CDR3 is 17 residues long. The germline CDR1 and CDR2 sequences are WSHSY and SAAADI. CDR3 protein: CASSEGQGSFGGSPLHF. In DNA, the CDR3 is TGCGCCAGCAGTGAGGGACAGGGATCGTTCGGTGGATCACCCCTCCACTTT.

Worth noting for this clone: This sample includes further DNA sequences coding for the same CDR3. The gene calls are TRBV6-5 and TRBJ2-7; 7 bases are shared with TRBD1. The CDR3 runs to 13 residues. J gave up 5 bases and V 6 bases, and 7 bases lay outside the gene matches. CDR1 and CDR2 from the germline V gene are MNHEY and SVGAGI. This CDR3 reads CASSRQGAHEQYF. In DNA form, the CDR3 reads TGTGCCAGCAGCCGACAGGGTGCCCACGAGCAGTACTTC.

The rearrangement joins TRBV19 to TRBJ1-2; D is perhaps TRBD1 (5 bases). Germline CDR1 is LNHDA and CDR2 is SQIVND (reference sequence). V was trimmed by 5 bases and J by 2 bases, leaving 12 bases between them. This CDR3 has 14 amino acids. CDR3 nucleotide sequence: TGTGCCAGTAGTGGGACCCCGCCGAACTATGGCTACACCTTC. It encodes CASSGTPPNYGYTF.

This sequence joins TRBV6-6 and TRBJ2-7; no firm D call. Trimming stripped 6 bases from V and 2 bases from J, with 11 bases between. This CDR3 spans 13 amino acids. CDR1 is MNHNY and CDR2 is SVGAGI in the germline V gene (reference sequence). CDR3 DNA: TGTGCCAGCAGCCGAGCCCCAGCCTACGAGCAGTACTTC. Translated, it gives CASSRAPAYEQYF.

The gene calls are TRBV11-2 and TRBJ1-2; 8 nucleotides line up with TRBD1. J lost 12 bases, V lost 3 bases, and 3 bases had no gene match. This CDR3 comprises 11 residues. The germline V gene has CDR1 SGHAT and CDR2 FQNNGV. This chain's CDR3 is CASSLDRVNTF. CDR3 bases: TGTGCCAGCAGCTTGGACAGGGTGAACACCTTC.

As to this clone: The same CDR3 arises from other DNA sequences in this sample as well. J is TRBJ2-7 and V is TRBV14; the D gene is possibly TRBD1 (7 bases). Trimming left V 6 bases short and J 2 bases short, with 14 bases between. Per germline, CDR1 SGHDN and CDR2 FVKESK. The CDR3 loop spans 14 amino acids. The CDR3: CASSLGGGTYEQYF. The CDR3 DNA sequence: TGTGCCAGCAGTCTAGGGGGCGGGACCTACGAGCAGTACTTC.

V is TRBV19 and J is TRBJ2-7, with 7 positions matching TRBD1. Germline values: CDR1 LNHDA, CDR2 SQIVND (reference sequence). J lost 4 bases, V lost 5 bases, and 11 bases had no gene match. The CDR3 totals 15 residues. The CDR3 protein is CASSDRVGLMYEQYF. The CDR3 DNA sequence: TGTGCCAGTAGTGACAGGGTGGGGCTGATGTACGAGCAGTACTTC.

The rearrangement joins TRBV30 to TRBJ1-1; 7 bases line up with TRBD1. V lost 3 bases to trimming and J lost 2 bases; unmatched junction nucleotides: 6. Germline V lookup: CDR1 GTSNPN, CDR2 SVGIG (reference sequence). CDR3 length: 14 residues. This CDR3 is CAWRVRGPNTEAFF. For the CDR3, the DNA is TGTGCCTGGAGGGTGAGGGGGCCTAACACTGAAGCTTTCTTT.

V and J are TRBV10-3 and TRBJ2-3, with D possibly being TRBD1 (6 bases). In germline, CDR1 is ENHRY, CDR2 SYGVKD. V was pared by 0 bases and J by 4 bases, with 14 bases between. The CDR3 contains 16 residues. CDR3 protein: CAISESKAGAADTQYF. Written as DNA, the CDR3 is TGTGCCATCAGTGAGTCCAAGGCAGGGGCTGCAGATACGCAGTATTTT.

About this clone: The sample contains more than one DNA sequence encoding this CDR3. The genes are TRBV6-6 and TRBJ2-7; no clear D gene. CDR1 and CDR2 (germline): MNHNY, SVGAGI (reference sequence). The CDR3 runs to 13 residues. The germline V and J ends were trimmed by 2 bases and 2 bases, with 7 bases remaining between them. Here the CDR3 DNA reads TGTGCCAGCAGTTACGGACGAGCCTACGAGCAGTACTTC. Its protein product is CASSYGRAYEQYF.

V gene TRBV6-5 combines with J gene TRBJ2-5, with D possibly being TRBD1 (5 bases). Germline loops: CDR1 MNHEY, CDR2 SVGAGI. The CDR3 is made up of 15 amino acids. V was trimmed by 2 bases and J by 1 base, leaving 11 bases between them. The DNA of the CDR3 is TGTGCCAGCAGTTACCTTGGACACCTCCAAGAGACCCAGTACTTC. Translating gives CASSYLGHLQETQYF.

The chain joins TRBV6-1 to TRBJ2-5; TRBD1 matches 9 bases. V lost 7 bases, J lost 6 bases, and 9 bases stayed unmatched. The CDR3 sequence is 14 residues long. CDR1 and CDR2 (germline): MNHNS, SASEGT. The CDR3 here is CASNRDRDQKTQYF. In DNA form, the CDR3 reads TGTGCCAGCAACCGGGACAGGGACCAGAAGACCCAGTACTTC.

The genes are TRBV5-1 and TRBJ2-5; D tentatively reads TRBD1 or TRBD2 (5 bases each). Trimming removed 7 bases from V and 4 bases from J, with 17 bases in between. The CDR3 is made up of 14 amino acids. CDR1 and CDR2 (germline): SGHRS, YFSETQ. CDR3 in DNA: TGCGCCAGCGGTACAGGACTGCCGGGAGAGACCCAGTACTTC. Translated: CASGTGLPGETQYF.

The chain combines TRBV7-2 with TRBJ2-1; 9 bases align to TRBD2. Per germline, CDR1 SGHTA and CDR2 FQGNSA. The CDR3 is made up of 14 amino acids. J lost 9 bases, V lost 1 base, and 4 bases had no gene match. The DNA for the CDR3 is TGTGCCAGCAGCTTAGTAGCGGGAGCAAGTGAGCAGTTCTTC. It codes for CASSLVAGASEQFF.

On this clone: A much larger clone differs from this one at a single base, so this may be a read error. Other DNA sequences in this sample translate to the same CDR3. CDR3 DNA: TGCGCCAGCAGCCAGTTACAGGGTTTCGGGCAGCCCCAGCATTTT. It is translated as CASSQLQGFGQPQHF. This chain uses TRBV4-3 with TRBJ1-5; D is perhaps TRBD1 (6 bases). The V end lost 3 bases, the J end lost 7 bases, and 16 bases lay between the germline ends. Germline-derived CDR1 and CDR2 are LGHNA and YSLEER. The CDR3 is 15 amino acids.

V is TRBV13 and J is TRBJ1-6; 10 bases line up with TRBD1. The J segment lost 9 bases and the V segment lost 1 base, leaving 6 bases of the junction unmatched. This CDR3 spans 16 amino acids. Germline values: CDR1 PRHDT, CDR2 FYEKMQ (reference sequence). The CDR3 here is CASSLVEGTGASPLHF. The CDR3 DNA reads TGTGCCAGCAGCTTAGTTGAAGGGACAGGGGCTTCACCCCTCCACTTT. The entire variable domain, with the rest obtained from reference TRBV13 and TRBJ1-6, is as follows: AAGVIQSPRHLIKEKRETATLKCYPIPRHDTVYWYQQGPGQDPQFLISFYEKMQSDKGSIPDRFSAQQFSDYHSELNMSSLELGDSALYFCASSLVEGTGASPLHFGNGTRLTVT.

The chain employs TRBV11-2 and TRBJ2-7, with a possible D match to TRBD2 (6 bases). The CDR3 is 16 residues long. Trimming removed 6 bases at V and 0 bases at J, with 18 bases between. Germline-derived CDR1 and CDR2 are SGHAT and FQNNGV. As DNA, the CDR3 is TGTGCCAGCAGTCCACGTGAAGCGGGCAGCTCCTACGAGCAGTACTTC. Translated: CASSPREAGSSYEQYF.

Details on this clone: The sample carries other DNA sequences with the same CDR3. The CDR3 coding sequence is TGTGCCAGCAGCCCCGATTCTGGGGCCAACGTCCTGACTTTC. It codes for CASSPDSGANVLTF. The chain carries TRBV6-4 and TRBJ2-6; the D is unclear. V was pared by 6 bases and J by 1 base, with 7 bases between. This CDR3 is built from 14 residues. Germline V gives CDR1 MRHNA, CDR2 SNTAGT.

The CDR3 nucleotides read TGTGCCAGCAGTTTTATATACCGGGGGGCTGTCTACAATGAGCAGTTCTTC. This encodes CASSFIYRGAVYNEQFF. The chain recombines TRBV28 with TRBJ2-1; weak D call: TRBD2 (7 bases). The CDR3 is 17 residues long. CDR1 MDHEN and CDR2 SYDVKM come from the germline V gene. Deletions cut 3 bases from V and 3 bases from J, with 18 bases between.

The chain carries TRBV11-2 and TRBJ1-2; D may be TRBD1 (5 bases). Trimming shortened V by 5 bases and J by 8 bases, and 12 bases separated the two germline ends. CDR3 length: 12 amino acids. Germline values: CDR1 SGHAT, CDR2 FQNNGV. The DNA for the CDR3 is TGTGCCAGCAGCCAGAAAAGGGGCGGCTACACCTTC. It translates to CASSQKRGGYTF.

The chain employs TRBV18 and TRBJ2-2; 9 bases map to TRBD1. This CDR3 has 15 amino acids. CDR1 and CDR2 (germline): KGHSH, LQKENI. V dropped 2 bases and J dropped 4; count of bases not matched to a gene: 2. This CDR3 reads CASSPRTGATGELFF. The DNA of the CDR3 is TGTGCCAGCTCACCAAGGACAGGGGCCACCGGGGAGCTGTTTTTT. The full variable domain, its missing parts supplied by reference TRBV18 and TRBJ2-2, is NAGVMQNPRHLVRRRGQEARLRCSPMKGHSHVYWYRQLPEEGLKFMVYLQKENIIDESGMPKERFSAEFPKEGPSILRIQQVVRGDSAAYFCASSPRTGATGELFFGEGSRLTVL.

This clone was seen a handful of times. This CDR3 is also generated by other DNA sequences in the sample. The gene calls are TRBV10-3 and TRBJ2-7, with 14 bases identical to TRBD2. The CDR3 spans 15 residues. Per the germline V gene, CDR1 is ENHRY and CDR2 is SYGVKD. Unmatched junction bases numbered 4, after V lost 6 bases and J lost 3 bases. CDR3 in amino acids: CAISPGTSGSYEQYF. CDR3 nucleotides: TGTGCCATCAGCCCAGGGACTAGCGGGAGCTACGAGCAGTACTTC.

The chain uses TRBV30 and TRBJ2-7; the D gene is possibly TRBD1 (5 bases). V gave up 2 bases and J gave up 0 bases, with 14 bases separating them. Germline V gives CDR1 GTSNPN, CDR2 SVGIG (reference sequence). This CDR3 is 15 amino acids long. CDR3 region: CAWSPFGALSYEQYF. DNA of the CDR3: TGTGCCTGGAGTCCTTTTGGGGCCCTCTCCTACGAGCAGTACTTC.

This clone was seen a single time. The rearrangement joins TRBV18 to TRBJ2-4; D gene ambiguous. The CDR3 loop spans 14 amino acids. Per the germline V gene, CDR1 is KGHSH and CDR2 is LQKENI. The V end lost 3 bases, the J end lost 6 bases, and 12 bases lay between the germline ends. The CDR3 protein is CASSPSNTLNIQYF. DNA for the CDR3: TGTGCCAGCTCACCCTCCAACACCCTAAACATTCAGTACTTC.

V gene TRBV9 combines with J gene TRBJ1-1; 9 bases align to TRBD1. The CDR3 covers 15 residues. Germline CDR1 SGDLS, CDR2 YYNGEE. With V trimmed by 0 bases and J by 5 bases, 5 bases remained unmatched. The CDR3 is CASSVAGQGETEAFF. CDR3 nucleotides: TGTGCCAGCAGCGTAGCGGGACAGGGCGAGACTGAAGCTTTCTTT.

The chain links TRBV4-3 to TRBJ1-5; unclear D gene. Germline assignment: CDR1 LGHNA and CDR2 YSLEER. V was shortened by 0 bases and J by 0 bases, with 12 bases between the two germline ends. The CDR3 length is 17 residues. The CDR3 loop is CASSQDIRADSNQPQHF. The CDR3 DNA follows: TGCGCCAGCAGCCAAGATATAAGGGCAGATAGCAATCAGCCCCAGCATTTT.

V gene TRBV5-1 combines with J gene TRBJ2-5; 7 nucleotides match TRBD1. In germline, CDR1 is SGHRS, CDR2 YFSETQ. V dropped 4 bases and J dropped 5; count of bases not matched to a gene: 11. The CDR3 has 15 residues. CDR3 in amino acids: CASSNPGQKVETQYF. The CDR3 DNA sequence: TGCGCCAGCAGCAATCCGGGACAGAAAGTGGAGACCCAGTACTTC.

In this sample, this clone turned up once. This rearrangement joins TRBV7-9 to TRBJ2-7; 8 bases are shared with TRBD1. After removal of 2 bases from V and 6 bases from J, the junction contained 9 bases not matched to a gene. Germline V gene data show CDR1 as SEHNR and CDR2 as FQNEAQ (reference sequence). The CDR3 is 15 residues long. The chain's CDR3 is CASSLRQTGVGEQYF. CDR3 bases: TGTGCCAGCAGCTTACGCCAGACAGGGGTCGGCGAGCAGTACTTC.

This clone was detected once. The chain joins TRBV2 to TRBJ2-3, with D perhaps matching TRBD2 (7 bases). The ends were cut back, 5 bases at V and 2 bases at J, with 14 bases in the middle. Per the germline V gene, CDR1 is SNHLY and CDR2 is FYNNEI. The CDR3 runs to 15 residues. CDR3 residues: CASSLLAGATDTQYF. The DNA of the CDR3 is TGTGCCAGCAGTCTCCTGGCGGGGGCCACAGATACGCAGTATTTT.

The rearrangement joins TRBV6-6 to TRBJ2-2, with D maybe TRBD2 (5 bases). The V end was cut by 7 bases, the J end by 2 bases, with 8 bases between. The CDR3 is 13 residues long. The germline gives CDR1 MNHNY, CDR2 SVGAGI (reference sequence). CDR3 loop: CASTGFNTGELFF. The CDR3 region has the DNA TGTGCCAGCACGGGGTTTAACACCGGGGAGCTGTTTTTT.

The V gene is TRBV15, the J gene TRBJ1-2; a weak D match, TRBD1 (5 bases). V lost 5 bases and J 8 bases, leaving 18 bases between the germline ends. Germline values: CDR1 LNHNV, CDR2 YYDKDF (reference sequence). The CDR3 loop spans 14 amino acids. CDR3 sequence reads: CATSPIAANRGYTF. Here the CDR3 DNA reads TGTGCCACCAGCCCAATTGCAGCTAACAGGGGCTACACCTTC.